The 24 T cell receptor beta chains listed next were all sequenced from one sample in a study of shared clonotypes between healthy human individuals (dated by TCRdb to about 2020). The method behind the library was the immunoSEQ multiplex PCR assay. TCRdb carries this immuneACCESS record with in-frame sequences only. Its versions omit some clonotypes, under half of them owing to an unresolved V gene in the studies checked, with the rest unexplained. The sample records some 980,000 clones, 60% to 85% of which are singletons. The leading ten clones occupy 1.5% of the sample. The specimen was memory CD4+ T cells sorted from blood. The cell subset or site tag for this specimen amounts to: CD45RA-negative fraction. These receptors originate from a man aged 18 to 30 in good health.

This clone was observed a single time. The chain combines TRBV7-2 with TRBJ2-3, with 8 bases fitting TRBD2. Germline loops: CDR1 SGHTA, CDR2 FQGNSA. V lost 6 bases to trimming and J lost 0 bases; unmatched junction nucleotides: 2. This CDR3 has 14 amino acids. CDR3 in amino acids: CASRSSGSTDTQYF. CDR3 bases: TGTGCCAGCAGGTCTAGCGGGAGCACAGATACGCAGTATTTT.

V usage is TRBV5-1 and J usage is TRBJ1-3, with 8 bases that match TRBD1. Germline CDR1 and CDR2: SGHRS and YFSETQ. This CDR3 has 16 residues. The V gene end was trimmed by 6 bases and the J gene end by 0 bases; junction bases not matched to a gene: 8. The CDR3 DNA follows: TGCGCCAGCACTACACACAGGGGGAACTCTGGAAACACCATATATTTT. Its protein product is CASTTHRGNSGNTIYF.

This clone occurred a few times. This chain connects TRBV5-4 to TRBJ2-7; D gene uncertain. Germline loops: CDR1 SGHNT, CDR2 YYREEE (reference sequence). Between the trimmed V and J ends, which lost 4 bases and 2 bases, there was a span of 19 bases. This CDR3 is 16 amino acids long. CDR3 nucleotide sequence: TGTGCCAGCAGCCCCGCCACGACAAAAACAACCTACGAGCAGTACTTC. This codes for CASSPATTKTTYEQYF.

The V and J genes are TRBV6-5 and TRBJ2-7; 8 positions match TRBD1. J was trimmed by 0 bases and V by 6 bases; bases with no gene match: 4. CDR3 length equals 14 residues. The germline V gene has CDR1 MNHEY and CDR2 SVGAGI. CDR3 loop: CASRKGQGSYEQYF. DNA for the CDR3: TGTGCCAGCAGAAAAGGACAGGGCTCCTACGAGCAGTACTTC.

This chain links TRBV29-1 with TRBJ2-1; 14 bases are shared with TRBD2. The CDR3 runs 15 residues. From germline, CDR1 is SQVTM and CDR2 ANQGSEA. J gave up 8 bases and V 6 bases, and 9 bases lay outside the gene matches. The CDR3 nucleotides are TGCAGCGTGGGGACTAGCGGGAGTATAAGAGATGAGCAGTTCTTC. Encoded protein: CSVGTSGSIRDEQFF.

This clone was seen more than once but under ten times. This chain connects TRBV5-1 to TRBJ2-7, with D perhaps matching TRBD1 or TRBD2 (5 bases each). The CDR3 has 15 residues. Deletions cut 2 bases from V and 6 bases from J, with 18 bases between. Germline V gene sequence: CDR1 SGHRS, CDR2 YFSETQ. The CDR3 reads CASSFGDALPAEQYF. Here the CDR3 DNA reads TGCGCCAGCAGCTTTGGGGACGCCCTCCCCGCCGAGCAGTACTTC.

This clone came up many times. The genes are TRBV5-1 and TRBJ2-1, with D perhaps TRBD1 (5 bases). Looked up from germline, CDR1 is SGHRS and CDR2 is YFSETQ. The CDR3 runs 16 residues. Trimming took 3 bases from V and 5 from J, leaving 18 bases between them. CDR3 DNA: TGCGCCAGCAGCTCGCCCCAGGGCACCATACACAATGAGCAGTTCTTC. The encoded protein is CASSSPQGTIHNEQFF.

The rearrangement uses TRBV7-2 and TRBJ2-3; D not certain. Germline V gene lookup returns CDR1 SGHTA and CDR2 FQGNSA. This CDR3 contains 11 residues. Trimming took 8 bases from V and 6 from J, leaving 9 bases between them. CDR3 DNA sequence: TGTGCCAGCGGCCAGGTGGATACGCAGTATTTT. This codes for CASGQVDTQYF.

The chain recombines TRBV9 with TRBJ1-6; tentative D call: TRBD1 (5 bases). This CDR3 has 15 amino acids. V was trimmed by 0 bases and J by 7 bases, leaving 11 bases between them. The germline V gene has CDR1 SGDLS and CDR2 YYNGEE. CDR3 region: CASSVVDTKNSPLHF. The CDR3 nucleotides read TGTGCCAGCAGCGTAGTGGACACGAAGAATTCACCCCTCCACTTT.

The chain combines TRBV6-1 with TRBJ1-6; D is possibly TRBD1 (6 bases). CDR1 and CDR2 from the germline V gene are MNHNS and SASEGT. V was clipped by 4 bases and J by 1 base, with 17 bases between them. The CDR3 sequence is 18 residues long. The CDR3 coding sequence is TGTGCCAGCAGTGTCCGGGACAACCGTAGGTCCTATAATTCACCCCTCCACTTT. Translation: CASSVRDNRRSYNSPLHF.

This chain connects TRBV15 to TRBJ2-5; 8 bases match TRBD2. The CDR3 runs 15 residues. Germline loops: CDR1 LNHNV, CDR2 YYDKDF (reference sequence). After removal of 8 bases from V and 5 bases from J, the junction contained 13 bases not matched to a gene. In DNA form, the CDR3 reads TGTGCCACCGCTTTGAGGAGCGGGGGCTGGGAGACCCAGTACTTC. Protein sequence: CATALRSGGWETQYF.

The V gene is TRBV7-6, the J gene TRBJ2-5; D unresolved. Trimming stripped 1 base from V and 5 bases from J, with 8 bases between. The germline V gene encodes CDR1 SGHVS and CDR2 FNYEAQ. The CDR3 sequence is 13 residues long. In DNA, the CDR3 is TGTGCCAGCAGCTTAGAGGATGGGGAGACCCAGTACTTC. Its translation is CASSLEDGETQYF.

V usage is TRBV14 and J usage is TRBJ1-3, with D unclear. Trimming took 2 bases from V and 0 from J, leaving 11 bases between them. The CDR3 totals 16 residues. Germline-derived CDR1 and CDR2 are SGHDN and FVKESK. CDR3 coding DNA: TGTGCCAGCAGCCAATTTATGGGGATCTCTGGAAACACCATATATTTT. As protein: CASSQFMGISGNTIYF.

This clone has a handful of counts. The rearrangement uses TRBV15 and TRBJ1-3, with unresolved D. Trimming shortened V by 0 bases and J by 3 bases, and 3 bases separated the two germline ends. Germline-derived CDR1 and CDR2 are LNHNV and YYDKDF (reference sequence). The CDR3 runs 13 residues. Here the CDR3 DNA reads TGTGCCACCAGCAGAGATCTTGGAAACACCATATATTTT. It yields the protein CATSRDLGNTIYF.

This chain connects TRBV2 to TRBJ2-5; 14 bases line up with TRBD2. The V and J ends lost 4 bases and 5 bases, in that order; junction bases with no gene match: 3. Germline V gives CDR1 SNHLY, CDR2 FYNNEI. The length of the CDR3 is 15 residues. This CDR3 reads CASSGLAGGPETQYF. In DNA, the CDR3 is TGTGCCAGCAGTGGACTAGCGGGAGGGCCGGAGACCCAGTACTTC.

This CDR3 is CASNSAPLAGERYEQYF. The CDR3 DNA reads TGTGCCAGCAACTCCGCCCCTCTAGCGGGAGAACGGTACGAGCAGTACTTC. The rearrangement joins TRBV7-9 to TRBJ2-7; 10 bases are a match to TRBD2. This CDR3 contains 17 residues. J was trimmed by 4 bases and V by 7 bases; bases with no gene match: 16. Germline V gene lookup returns CDR1 SEHNR and CDR2 FQNEAQ (reference sequence).

J is TRBJ2-1 and V is TRBV29-1; 10 bases agree with TRBD2. This CDR3 has 14 residues. Losses at the gene ends were 6 bases for V and 7 bases for J; bases not matched to a gene: 9. Germline V CDR1 and CDR2: SQVTM, ANQGSEA. CDR3 coding DNA: TGCAGCGTGGTAACGGGACTAGCGTGGAATGAGCAGTTCTTC. The encoded protein is CSVVTGLAWNEQFF.

J is TRBJ2-7 and V is TRBV6-1; 12 positions match TRBD1. Germline V gene sequence: CDR1 MNHNS, CDR2 SASEGT. This CDR3 is 16 amino acids long. The junction had 7 bases not matched to a gene; V was cut back by 4 bases and J by 3 bases. Here the CDR3 reads CASSGGQGAVYYEQYF. In DNA, the CDR3 is TGTGCCAGCAGTGGGGGACAGGGGGCGGTTTACTACGAGCAGTACTTC.

The CDR3 sequence is CASRYNLAIGELFF. The CDR3 DNA sequence: TGTGCCAGCAGATACAACCTAGCGATCGGGGAGCTGTTTTTT. The rearrangement uses TRBV11-2 and TRBJ2-2; the D gene is possibly TRBD2 (6 bases). Germline lookup yields CDR1 SGHAT and CDR2 FQNNGV. The CDR3 has 14 amino acids. V was pared by 6 bases and J by 7 bases, with 15 bases between.

V is TRBV7-8 and J is TRBJ2-5; D is uncertain. Trimming took 3 bases from V and 7 from J, leaving 15 bases between them. Per the germline V gene, CDR1 is SGHVS and CDR2 is FQNEAQ. CDR3 length equals 14 residues. CDR3 nucleotides: TGTGCCAGCAGCTTCTCGTGGCTAGAAGGGACCCAGTACTTC. This codes for CASSFSWLEGTQYF.

The rearrangement uses TRBV4-3 and TRBJ2-2, with D possibly TRBD1 on 5 matching bases. V shed 0 bases and J shed 5 bases, with 13 bases lying between them. The germline gives CDR1 LGHNA, CDR2 YSLEER. The CDR3 is 16 residues long. CDR3 region: CASSQEAARGTGELFF. CDR3 nucleotide sequence: TGCGCCAGCAGCCAAGAGGCGGCAAGGGGAACCGGGGAGCTGTTTTTT.

The chain joins TRBV6-1 to TRBJ2-4; TRBD1 matches at 8 bases. The CDR3 has 15 residues. CDR1 and CDR2 (germline): MNHNS, SASEGT. V shed 3 bases and J 7 bases; nucleotides not matched to a gene: 8. CDR3 sequence reads: CASSDRTGMGNIQYF. CDR3 coding DNA: TGTGCCAGCAGTGATCGGACAGGGATGGGGAACATTCAGTACTTC.

In its sample, this clone was seen a few times. This rearrangement joins TRBV10-2 to TRBJ1-4; D is unresolved. The CDR3 sequence is 14 residues long. Germline values: CDR1 WSHSY, CDR2 SAAADI. Trimming cost V 1 base and J 3 bases, with 6 bases left between them. CDR3 region: CASSEWASNEKLFF. In nucleotides, the CDR3 is TGCGCCAGCAGTGAGTGGGCTTCTAATGAAAAACTGTTTTTT.

The gene calls are TRBV5-4 and TRBJ2-7, with 8 bases identical to TRBD1. J gave up 11 bases and V 4 bases, and 17 bases lay outside the gene matches. Germline loops: CDR1 SGHNT, CDR2 YYREEE (reference sequence). This CDR3 region has 15 residues. This CDR3 reads CASSSTGTGNPSEYF. CDR3 bases: TGTGCCAGCAGCAGCACCGGGACAGGCAACCCCTCGGAGTACTTC.